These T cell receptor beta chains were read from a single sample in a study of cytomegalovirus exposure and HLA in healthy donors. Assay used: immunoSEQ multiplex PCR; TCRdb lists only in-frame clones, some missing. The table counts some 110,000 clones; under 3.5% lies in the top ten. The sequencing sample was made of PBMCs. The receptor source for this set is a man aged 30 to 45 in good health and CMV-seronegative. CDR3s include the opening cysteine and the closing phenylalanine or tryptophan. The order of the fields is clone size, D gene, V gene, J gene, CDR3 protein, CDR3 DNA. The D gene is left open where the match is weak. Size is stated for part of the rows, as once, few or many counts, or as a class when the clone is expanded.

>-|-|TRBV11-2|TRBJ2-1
CASSLNRVWSYNEQFF
TGTGCCAGCAGCTTAAACAGGGTGTGGTCCTACAATGAGCAGTTCTTC
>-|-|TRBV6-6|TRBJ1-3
CASGSGSNGNTIYF
TGTGCCAGCGGTTCCGGGAGTAACGGAAACACCATATATTTT
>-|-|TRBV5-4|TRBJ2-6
CASSARDSFSGANVLTF
TGTGCCAGCAGCGCCCGGGACTCCTTCTCTGGGGCCAACGTCCTGACTTTC
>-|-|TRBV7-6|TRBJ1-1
CASSLDGTPNTEAFF
TGTGCCAGCAGCTTAGATGGGACTCCGAACACTGAAGCTTTCTTT
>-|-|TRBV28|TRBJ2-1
CASSLPGGYEQFF
TGTGCCAGCAGTTTGCCCGGGGGTTATGAGCAGTTCTTC
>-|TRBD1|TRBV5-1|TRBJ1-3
CASSLDGTGGSFGNTIYF
TGCGCCAGCAGCTTGGATGGGACAGGCGGGTCCTTTGGAAACACCATATATTTT
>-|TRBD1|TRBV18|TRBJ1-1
CASSPRRDRGYHTEAFF
TGTGCCAGCTCCCCCCGGCGCGACAGGGGATACCACACTGAAGCTTTCTTT
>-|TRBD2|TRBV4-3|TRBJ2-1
CASSQAGGASAPSSYNEQFF
TGCGCCAGCAGCCAAGCGGGGGGGGCTTCAGCGCCGAGCTCCTACAATGAGCAGTTCTTC
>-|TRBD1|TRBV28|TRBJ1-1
CASRELWGTGGAYTEAFF
TGTGCCAGCCGTGAGCTATGGGGGACAGGGGGCGCTTACACTGAAGCTTTCTTT
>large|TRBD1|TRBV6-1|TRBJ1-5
CASSVQTGGAQPQHF
TGTGCCAGCAGTGTCCAGACAGGGGGCGCTCAGCCCCAGCATTTT
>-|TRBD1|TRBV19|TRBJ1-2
CASSEQGRYGYTF
TGTGCCAGTAGTGAACAGGGGAGGTATGGCTACACCTTC
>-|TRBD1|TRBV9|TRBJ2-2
CASSAEAGTGDTGELFF
TGTGCCAGCAGCGCAGAGGCCGGGACAGGGGACACCGGGGAGCTGTTTTTT
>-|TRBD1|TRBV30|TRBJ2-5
CAFRDREETQYF
TGTGCCTTCCGGGACAGGGAAGAGACCCAGTACTTC
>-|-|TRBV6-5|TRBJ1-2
CASSYSKQGLSGYTF
TGTGCCAGCAGTTACTCGAAGCAGGGGCTATCTGGCTACACCTTC
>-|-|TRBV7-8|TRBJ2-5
CASSPYREQETQYF
TGTGCCAGCAGCCCGTACAGGGAACAAGAGACCCAGTACTTC
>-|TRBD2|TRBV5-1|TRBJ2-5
CASSLAIGTSGTSQETQYF
TGCGCCAGCAGCTTGGCCATAGGGACTAGCGGGACGAGCCAAGAGACCCAGTACTTC
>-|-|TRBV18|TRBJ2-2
CASSSSGTFTGELFF
TGTGCCAGCTCATCCTCCGGGACATTCACCGGGGAGCTGTTTTTT
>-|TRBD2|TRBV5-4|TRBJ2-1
CASSPSGTSYNEQFF
TGTGCCAGCAGCCCTAGCGGGACCTCCTACAATGAGCAGTTCTTC
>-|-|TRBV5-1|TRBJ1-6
CASSLGALRDSPLHF
TGCGCCAGCAGCTTGGGGGCCCTCAGAGATTCACCCCTCCACTTT
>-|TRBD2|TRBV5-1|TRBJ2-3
CASSIGTREDTQYF
TGCGCCAGCAGCATCGGGACGCGGGAGGATACGCAGTATTTT
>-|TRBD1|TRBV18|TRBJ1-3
CASSQGAEGNTIYF
TGTGCCAGCTCCCAGGGGGCTGAAGGAAACACCATATATTTT
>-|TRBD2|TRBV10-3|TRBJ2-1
CAISESGTSGGMNEQFF
TGTGCCATCAGTGAGTCGGGGACTAGCGGGGGCATGAATGAGCAGTTCTTC
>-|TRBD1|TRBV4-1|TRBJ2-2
CASNQDRTDTGELFF
TGCGCCAGCAACCAGGACAGGACAGACACCGGGGAGCTGTTTTTT
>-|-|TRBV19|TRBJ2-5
CASSPLAPGAETQYF
TGTGCCAGTAGTCCCCTGGCCCCGGGAGCAGAGACCCAGTACTTC
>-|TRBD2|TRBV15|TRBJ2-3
CATSSLGGTSTDTQYF
TGTGCCACCAGCTCCCTCGGGGGGACTAGCACAGATACGCAGTATTTT
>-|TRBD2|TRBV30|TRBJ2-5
CAWSVSGGVGTQYF
TGTGCCTGGAGTGTCTCCGGGGGGGTCGGGACCCAGTACTTC
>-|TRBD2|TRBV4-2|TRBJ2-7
CASSQGRGSGNEQYF
TGTGCCAGCAGCCAAGGCCGGGGAAGCGGGAACGAGCAGTACTTC
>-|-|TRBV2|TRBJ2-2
CASSRDRLTGELFF
TGTGCCAGCAGTCGCGACAGGCTCACCGGGGAGCTGTTTTTT
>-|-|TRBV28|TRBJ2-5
CASSPLGGGETQYF
TGTGCCAGCAGTCCGTTAGGGGGTGGGGAGACCCAGTACTTC
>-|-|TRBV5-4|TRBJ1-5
CASSLKHSNQPQHF
TGTGCCAGCAGCTTGAAGCATAGCAATCAGCCCCAGCATTTT
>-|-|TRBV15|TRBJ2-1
CATSMKVERRGPSHLFF
TGTGCCACCAGCATGAAGGTTGAGCGGAGGGGCCCTTCTCATCTGTTCTTC
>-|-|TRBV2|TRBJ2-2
CASLPSRGTGELFF
TGTGCCAGCCTACCCAGCCGGGGGACCGGGGAGCTGTTTTTT
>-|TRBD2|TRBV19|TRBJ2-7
CASSLASGVSSYEQYF
TGTGCCAGTAGTCTCGCAAGCGGGGTAAGCTCCTACGAGCAGTACTTC
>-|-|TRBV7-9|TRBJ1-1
CASSLSPTLPAFF
TGTGCCAGCAGCTTATCCCCTACGTTACCAGCTTTCTTT
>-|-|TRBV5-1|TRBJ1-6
CASSLEGDLNSPLHF
TGCGCCAGCAGCTTGGAGGGGGATTTAAATTCACCCCTCCACTTT
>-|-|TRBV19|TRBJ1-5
CASSSRDAGAHQPQHF
TGTGCCAGTAGTTCTAGGGATGCAGGGGCGCATCAGCCCCAGCATTTT
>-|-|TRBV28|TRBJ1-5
CASSPLDRLNQPQHF
TGTGCCAGCAGTCCGCTTGACAGGCTAAATCAGCCCCAGCATTTT
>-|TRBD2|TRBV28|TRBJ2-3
CASSPGTSGSTDTQYF
TGTGCCAGCAGCCCAGGGACTAGCGGGAGCACAGATACGCAGTATTTT